The present T cell receptor (beta chain) was sequenced within a study of T cells after yellow fever vaccination. In the study overall: The fractions with low cell numbers were processed using SMART-Seq v4 Ultra Low Input. Overall study results and limits: It was a weaker secondary response, yet one that peaked faster, at day 5 versus 15.

The J segment lost 4 bases and the V segment lost 2 bases, leaving 11 bases of the junction unmatched. This CDR3 is built from 17 residues. CDR1 and CDR2 from the germline V gene are SGHDT and YYEEEE. This clonotype was observed many times. Its antigen is unknown. A process of 5'RACE template switching, which added a universal primer site and UMIs, was used to make TCR cDNA. TCRdb analysed the 5' RACE reads with MiXCR anew, one entry per CDR3 protein. Of more than 300,000 distinct CDR3 sequences in the sample, around 6.8% were seen once. This chain links TRBV5-6 with TRBJ2-5; 10 nucleotides agree with TRBD2. The sample here was PBMCs, taken around 45 days after the first yellow fever vaccination. This clonotype was sampled from a man aged 18 to 35 who received the YFV17D yellow fever vaccine. Here the CDR3 reads CASSFVQGTSAGETQYF. Written as DNA, the CDR3 is TGTGCCAGCAGCTTCGTCCAGGGGACTAGCGCCGGAGAGACCCAGTACTTC.